These 5 T cell receptor beta chains came from one sample sequenced in a study of blood T cell repertoires in COVID-19. Clones were sequenced by immunoSEQ multiplex PCR, and TCRdb holds only the in-frame ones, with some missing. Altogether fewer than 350,000 clones are present, 85% being singletons, with the ten largest covering 1.5% to 2%. Sequenced sample: PBMCs or T cells enriched from blood (not recorded which). The receptor set was obtained from a woman aged 30 to 39 who had been exposed to COVID-19.

The chain carries TRBV7-9 and TRBJ2-7, with a possible D match to TRBD2 (6 bases). Germline loops: CDR1 SEHNR, CDR2 FQNEAQ (reference sequence). The CDR3 has 16 amino acids. V was cut by 5 bases and J by 0 bases, with 17 bases left in between. The chain's CDR3 is CASSLITGTASYEQYF. Written as DNA, the CDR3 is TGTGCCAGCAGCCTCATCACCGGGACTGCCTCCTACGAGCAGTACTTC.

The rearrangement links TRBV4-3 to TRBJ1-1, with D possibly TRBD1 on 6 matching bases. This CDR3 comprises 13 residues. Germline CDR1 and CDR2: LGHNA and YSLEER. Between the trimmed V and J ends, which lost 2 bases and 6 bases, there was a span of 10 bases. The CDR3 spells CASSQRTGSEAFF. The CDR3 DNA reads as TGCGCCAGCAGCCAACGCACAGGGTCTGAAGCTTTCTTT.

The V gene is TRBV7-9, the J gene TRBJ1-4, with 9 bases that match TRBD1. Trimming removed 5 bases from V and 10 bases from J; junction bases left unmatched: 11. The CDR3 covers 15 residues. Germline V gene data show CDR1 as SEHNR and CDR2 as FQNEAQ (reference sequence). The CDR3 DNA is TGTGCCAGCAGCCCAGTAGGGGACAGGGTGTTAAAACTGTTTTTT. Its translation is CASSPVGDRVLKLFF.

This chain links TRBV30 with TRBJ2-1; TRBD2 matches 7 bases. In germline, CDR1 is GTSNPN, CDR2 SVGIG (reference sequence). The ends lost 3 bases at V and 3 bases at J; junction bases unmatched: 5. The CDR3 totals 14 residues. CDR3 sequence: CAWSSPGGYNEQFF. CDR3 bases: TGTGCCTGGAGCTCCCCGGGGGGCTACAATGAGCAGTTCTTC. The full variable domain, rest sourced from reference TRBV30 and TRBJ2-1, is SQTIHQWPATLVQPVGSPLSLECTVEGTSNPNLYWYRQAAGRGLQLLFYSVGIGQISSEVPQNLSASRPQDRQFILSSKKLLLSDSGFYLCAWSSPGGYNEQFFGPGTRLTVL.

This chain uses TRBV6-5 with TRBJ1-1; D unclear. The CDR3 runs to 15 residues. Trimming took 2 bases from V and 1 from J, leaving 11 bases between them. Germline V gene lookup returns CDR1 MNHEY and CDR2 SVGAGI. The CDR3 is CASSYGRWRNTEAFF. The CDR3 DNA reads as TGTGCCAGCAGTTACGGGCGTTGGCGGAACACTGAAGCTTTCTTT.